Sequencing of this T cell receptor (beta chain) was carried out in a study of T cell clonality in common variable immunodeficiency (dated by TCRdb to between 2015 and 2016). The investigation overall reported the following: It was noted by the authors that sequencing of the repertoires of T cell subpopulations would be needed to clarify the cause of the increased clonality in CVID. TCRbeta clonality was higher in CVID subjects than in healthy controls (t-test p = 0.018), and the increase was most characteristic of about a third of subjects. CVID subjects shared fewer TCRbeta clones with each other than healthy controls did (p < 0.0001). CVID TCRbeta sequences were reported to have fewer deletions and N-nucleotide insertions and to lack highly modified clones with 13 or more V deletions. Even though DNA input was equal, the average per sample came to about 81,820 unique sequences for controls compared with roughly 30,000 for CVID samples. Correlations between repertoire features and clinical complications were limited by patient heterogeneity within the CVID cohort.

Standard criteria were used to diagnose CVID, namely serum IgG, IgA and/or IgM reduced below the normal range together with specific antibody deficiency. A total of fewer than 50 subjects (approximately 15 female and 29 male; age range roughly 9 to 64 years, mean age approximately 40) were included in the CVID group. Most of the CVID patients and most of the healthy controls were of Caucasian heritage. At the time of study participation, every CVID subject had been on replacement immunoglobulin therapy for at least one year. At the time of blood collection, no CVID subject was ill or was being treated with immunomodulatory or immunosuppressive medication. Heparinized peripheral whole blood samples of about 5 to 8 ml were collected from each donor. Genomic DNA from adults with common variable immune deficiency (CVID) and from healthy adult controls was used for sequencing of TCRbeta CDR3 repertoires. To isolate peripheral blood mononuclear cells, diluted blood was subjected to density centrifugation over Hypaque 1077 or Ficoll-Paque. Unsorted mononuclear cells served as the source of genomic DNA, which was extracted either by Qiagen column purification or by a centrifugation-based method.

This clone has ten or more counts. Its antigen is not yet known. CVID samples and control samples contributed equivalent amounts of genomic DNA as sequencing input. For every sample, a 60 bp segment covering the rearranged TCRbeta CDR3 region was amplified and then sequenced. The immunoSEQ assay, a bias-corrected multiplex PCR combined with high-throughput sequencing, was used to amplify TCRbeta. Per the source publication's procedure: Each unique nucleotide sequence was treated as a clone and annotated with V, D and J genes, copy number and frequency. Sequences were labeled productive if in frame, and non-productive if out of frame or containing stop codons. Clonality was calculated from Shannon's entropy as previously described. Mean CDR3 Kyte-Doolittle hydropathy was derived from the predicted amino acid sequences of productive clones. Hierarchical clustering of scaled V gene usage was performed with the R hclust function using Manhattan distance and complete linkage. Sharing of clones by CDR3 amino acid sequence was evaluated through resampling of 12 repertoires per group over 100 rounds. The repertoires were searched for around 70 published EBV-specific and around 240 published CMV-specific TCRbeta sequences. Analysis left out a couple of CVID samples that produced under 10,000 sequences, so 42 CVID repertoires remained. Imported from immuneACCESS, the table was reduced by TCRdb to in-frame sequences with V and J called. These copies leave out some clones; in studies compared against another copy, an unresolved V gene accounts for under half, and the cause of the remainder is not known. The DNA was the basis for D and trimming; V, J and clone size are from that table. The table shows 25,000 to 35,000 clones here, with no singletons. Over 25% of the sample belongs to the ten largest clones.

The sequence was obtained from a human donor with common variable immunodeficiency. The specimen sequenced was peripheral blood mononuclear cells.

The CDR3 amino acid sequence is: CASSAYRGQEQPQHF. The CDR3 bases that were read are TGTGCCAGCAGCGCCTACAGGGGGCAAGAGCAGCCC. This sequence uses TRBV7-2 and TRBJ1-5; 9 junctional bases match TRBD1. The read terminates 3 residues ahead of where the CDR3 ends, so the germline J gene completes it. Germline trimming amounts to 5 bases on V and 7 bases on J, with 9 as the count of junction bases outside the gene matches. The germline V gene specifies SGHTA as CDR1 and FQGNSA as CDR2. Measured from the cysteine to the phenylalanine, the CDR3 is 15 residues long. The 36 bases shown cover part of the CDR3, and their frame starts at base 1.